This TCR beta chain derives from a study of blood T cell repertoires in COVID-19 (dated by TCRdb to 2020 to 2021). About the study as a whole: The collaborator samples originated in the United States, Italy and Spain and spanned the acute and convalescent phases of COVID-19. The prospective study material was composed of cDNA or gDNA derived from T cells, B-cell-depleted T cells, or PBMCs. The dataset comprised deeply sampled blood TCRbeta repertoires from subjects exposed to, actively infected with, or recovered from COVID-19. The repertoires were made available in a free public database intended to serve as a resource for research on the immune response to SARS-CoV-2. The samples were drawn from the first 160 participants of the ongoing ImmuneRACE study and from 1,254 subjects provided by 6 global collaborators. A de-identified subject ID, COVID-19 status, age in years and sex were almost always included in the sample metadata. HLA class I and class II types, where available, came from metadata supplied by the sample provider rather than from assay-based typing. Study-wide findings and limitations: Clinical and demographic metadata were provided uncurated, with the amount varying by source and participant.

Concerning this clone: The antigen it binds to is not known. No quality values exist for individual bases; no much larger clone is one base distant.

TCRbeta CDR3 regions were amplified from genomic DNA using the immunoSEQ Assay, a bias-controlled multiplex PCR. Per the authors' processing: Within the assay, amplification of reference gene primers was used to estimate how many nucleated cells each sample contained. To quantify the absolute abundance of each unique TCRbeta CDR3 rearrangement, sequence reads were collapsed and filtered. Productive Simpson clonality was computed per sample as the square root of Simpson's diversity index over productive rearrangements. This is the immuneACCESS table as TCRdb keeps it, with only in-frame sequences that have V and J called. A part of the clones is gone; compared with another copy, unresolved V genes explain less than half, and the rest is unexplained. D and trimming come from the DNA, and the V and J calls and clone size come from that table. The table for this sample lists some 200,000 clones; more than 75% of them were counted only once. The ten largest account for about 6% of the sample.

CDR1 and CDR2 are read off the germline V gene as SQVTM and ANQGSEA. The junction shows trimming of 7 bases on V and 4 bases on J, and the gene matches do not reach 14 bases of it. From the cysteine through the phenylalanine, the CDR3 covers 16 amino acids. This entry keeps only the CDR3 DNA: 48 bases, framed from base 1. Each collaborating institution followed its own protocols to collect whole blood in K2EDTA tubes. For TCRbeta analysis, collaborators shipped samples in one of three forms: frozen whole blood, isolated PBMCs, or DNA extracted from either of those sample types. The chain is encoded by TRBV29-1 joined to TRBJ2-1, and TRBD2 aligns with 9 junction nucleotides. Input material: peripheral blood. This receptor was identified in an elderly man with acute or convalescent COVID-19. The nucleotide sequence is TGCAGCGCCGAACCCCAACTAGCGGGCAGATACAATGAGCAGTTCTTC. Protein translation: CSAEPQLAGRYNEQFF.